Given below is one T cell receptor beta chain in context. Its target is unknown. This sample is part of a study of cytomegalovirus exposure and HLA in healthy donors. The CDR3 totals 17 residues. Per germline, CDR1 SNHLY and CDR2 FYNNEI. Trimming cost V 8 bases and J 1 base; bases outside gene matches: 11. The study ran its PCR with 60 Vbeta and 13 Jbeta primers. Original methodology: Roughly 11 million shared chains were among the approximately 87 million unique TCR beta chains that a later analysis counted. Sequenced by immunoSEQ multiplex PCR; TCRdb stores in-frame clones only, minus some. Clone size and the V and J calls come from that table; the DNA yielded D and trimming. The sample lists 30,000 or so clones; less than 70% were seen once. Study findings and constraints: A link between a missense DCLRE1C variant and TCR beta V- and J-gene trimming emerged from a later analysis.

The sample comprised PBMCs. This TCR was recovered from a man aged 45-60 years in good health and CMV-seropositive. The chain combines TRBV2 with TRBJ2-6, with 7 bases matching TRBD2. The CDR3 DNA is TGTGCCAGCGGGGCTGGTGGGGGGGGATCTGGGGCCAACGTCCTGACTTTC. Amino acids: CASGAGGGGSGANVLTF.